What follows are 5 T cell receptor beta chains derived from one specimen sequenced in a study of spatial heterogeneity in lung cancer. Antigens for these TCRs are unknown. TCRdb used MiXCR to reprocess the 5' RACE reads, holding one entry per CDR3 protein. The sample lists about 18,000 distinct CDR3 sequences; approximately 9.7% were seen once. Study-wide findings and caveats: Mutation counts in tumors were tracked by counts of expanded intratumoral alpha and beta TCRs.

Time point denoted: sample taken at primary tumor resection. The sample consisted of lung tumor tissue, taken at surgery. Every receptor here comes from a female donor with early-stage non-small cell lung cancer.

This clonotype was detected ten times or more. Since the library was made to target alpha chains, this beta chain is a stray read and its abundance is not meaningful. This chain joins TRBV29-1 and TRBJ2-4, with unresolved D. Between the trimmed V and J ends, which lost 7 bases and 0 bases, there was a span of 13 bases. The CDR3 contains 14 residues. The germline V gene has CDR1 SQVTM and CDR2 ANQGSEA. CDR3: CSAEDPLAKNIQYF. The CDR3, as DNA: TGCAGCGCCGAGGATCCCCTAGCCAAAAACATTCAGTACTTC.

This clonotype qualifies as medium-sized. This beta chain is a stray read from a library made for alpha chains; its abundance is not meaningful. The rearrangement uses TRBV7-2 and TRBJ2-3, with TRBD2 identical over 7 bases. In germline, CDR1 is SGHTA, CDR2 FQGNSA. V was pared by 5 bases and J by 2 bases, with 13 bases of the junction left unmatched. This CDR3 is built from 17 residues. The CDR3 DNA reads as TGTGCCAGCAGCAGACTAGCACTAGGCCTCTCCACAGATACGCAGTATTTT. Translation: CASSRLALGLSTDTQYF.

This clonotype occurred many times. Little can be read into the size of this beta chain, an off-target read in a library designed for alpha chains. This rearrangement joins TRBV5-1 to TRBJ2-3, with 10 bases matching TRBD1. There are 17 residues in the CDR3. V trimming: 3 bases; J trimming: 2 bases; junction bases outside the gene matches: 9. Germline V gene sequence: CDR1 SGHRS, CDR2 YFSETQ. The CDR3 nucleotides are TGCGCCAGCAGCTCGGGACAGGGGATCACCCTCACAGATACGCAGTATTTT. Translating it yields CASSSGQGITLTDTQYF.

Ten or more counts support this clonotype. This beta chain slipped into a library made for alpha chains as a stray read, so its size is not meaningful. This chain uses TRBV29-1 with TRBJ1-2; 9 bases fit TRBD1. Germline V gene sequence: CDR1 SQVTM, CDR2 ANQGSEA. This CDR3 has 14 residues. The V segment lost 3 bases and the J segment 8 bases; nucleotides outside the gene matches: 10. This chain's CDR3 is CSVDWGQGSLGYTF. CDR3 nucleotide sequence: TGCAGCGTTGATTGGGGACAGGGTTCATTGGGCTACACCTTC.

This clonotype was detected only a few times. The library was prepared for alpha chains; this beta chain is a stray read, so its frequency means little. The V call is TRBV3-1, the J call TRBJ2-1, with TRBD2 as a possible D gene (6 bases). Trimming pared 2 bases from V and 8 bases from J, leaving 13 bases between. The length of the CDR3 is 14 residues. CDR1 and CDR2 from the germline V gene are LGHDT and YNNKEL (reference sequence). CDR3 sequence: CASSQRTKEHEQFF. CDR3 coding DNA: TGTGCCAGCAGCCAAAGGACTAAGGAGCATGAGCAGTTCTTC.